This TCR beta chain was identified during a study of blood T cell repertoires in COVID-19 (dated by TCRdb to between 2020 and 2021). Regarding the study in general: Collaborator samples came from the United States, Italy and Spain and covered acute and convalescent phases of COVID-19. The repertoires were made available in a free public database intended to serve as a resource for research on the immune response to SARS-CoV-2. The prospective study material was composed of cDNA or gDNA derived from T cells, B-cell-depleted T cells, or PBMCs. The samples were drawn from the first 160 participants of the ongoing ImmuneRACE study and from 1,254 subjects provided by 6 global collaborators. The dataset comprised deeply sampled blood TCRbeta repertoires from subjects exposed to, actively infected with, or recovered from COVID-19. A de-identified subject ID, COVID-19 status, age in years and sex were almost always included in the sample metadata. Where HLA class I and class II types were available, the types were taken from metadata supplied by the sample provider, not from assay-based typing. Paper-wide results and their limitations: Clinical and demographic metadata were provided uncurated, with the amount varying by source and participant.

Enrolling through a virtual design, the prospective study's participants ranged in age from roughly 18 to 89 years and lived across 24 United States geographic areas. Cohort assignment in the prospective study relied on participant-reported clinical history from a screening survey and a study questionnaire. ImmuneRACE Cohort 3 recovered participants were defined by two consecutive negative NP/OP PCR tests, healthcare professional clearance, or symptom resolution. In the prospective study, whole blood, serum and a nasopharyngeal or oropharyngeal swab were collected from each participant by mobile phlebotomists. Participants in the prospective study had the option to provide additional blood draws and questionnaires over an approximately 2-month period. Blood samples from the prospective study were shipped frozen or at room temperature prior to DNA extraction. To note about this clone: This clone's antigen is unknown. Base qualities are not provided; no much larger clone lies one nucleotide away.

TCRbeta CDR3 regions were amplified from genomic DNA by means of the immunoSEQ Assay, a bias-controlled multiplex PCR. The paper's processing steps were these. The number of nucleated cells in each sample was estimated by amplification of reference gene primers within the assay. To quantify the absolute abundance of each unique TCRbeta CDR3 rearrangement, sequence reads were collapsed and filtered. For each sample, productive Simpson clonality was calculated by taking the square root of Simpson's diversity index across productive rearrangements. TCRdb's version of the immuneACCESS table is confined to in-frame rearrangements and falls short of the full clone set. An unresolved V gene accounts for under half of the shortfall where checked; the remainder is of unknown origin. V and J calls and clone size are as listed in that table; D and trimming were resolved from the DNA. This sample comprises some 510,000 clones, more than 75% of them detected only once. Together, the top ten hold less than 2% of the sample.

The sample was PBMCs or T cells enriched from blood (not recorded which). This TCR was recovered from a woman between 35 and 50 years old who had recovered from COVID-19.

The bases read TGTGCCAGCAGCGCCAAGACCGGGACAGGCCCCCAGGATTCACCCCTCCACTTT. It translates to CASSAKTGTGPQDSPLHF. The sequence links TRBV9 to TRBJ1-6; the junction holds 8 bases that match TRBD1. CDR3 length: 18 amino acids, cysteine to phenylalanine. CDR3 DNA only is kept here, 54 bases in frame from base 1. The germline V end is reduced by 3 bases and the J end by 8 bases; junction bases left unmatched: 16. According to the germline V gene, CDR1 reads SGDLS and CDR2 reads YYNGEE.